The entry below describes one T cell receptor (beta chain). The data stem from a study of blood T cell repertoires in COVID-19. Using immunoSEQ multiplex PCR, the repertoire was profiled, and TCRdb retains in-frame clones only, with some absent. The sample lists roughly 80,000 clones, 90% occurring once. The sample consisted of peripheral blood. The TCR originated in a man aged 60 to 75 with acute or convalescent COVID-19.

The CDR3 DNA is TGTGCCAGCAGTGCGACAGGGGGATACTATAATTCACCCCTCCACTTT. As protein: CASSATGGYYNSPLHF. The rearrangement links TRBV6-1 to TRBJ1-6; the match to TRBD1 covers 9 bases. CDR1 and CDR2 from the germline V gene are MNHNS and SASEGT. V was pared by 4 bases and J by 3 bases, with 4 bases of the junction left unmatched. There are 16 residues in the CDR3.